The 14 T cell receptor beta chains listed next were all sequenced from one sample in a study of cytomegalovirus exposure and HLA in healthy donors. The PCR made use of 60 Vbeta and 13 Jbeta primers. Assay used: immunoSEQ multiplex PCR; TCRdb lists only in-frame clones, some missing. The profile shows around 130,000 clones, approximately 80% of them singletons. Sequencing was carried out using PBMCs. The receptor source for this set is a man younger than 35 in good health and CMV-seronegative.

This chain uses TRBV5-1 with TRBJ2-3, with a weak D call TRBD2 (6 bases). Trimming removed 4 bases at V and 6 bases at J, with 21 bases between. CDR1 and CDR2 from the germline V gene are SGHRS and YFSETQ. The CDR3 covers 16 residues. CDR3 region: CASSAHGGPRRDTQYF. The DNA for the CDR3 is TGCGCCAGCAGCGCTCACGGAGGGCCCCGGCGGGATACGCAGTATTTT.

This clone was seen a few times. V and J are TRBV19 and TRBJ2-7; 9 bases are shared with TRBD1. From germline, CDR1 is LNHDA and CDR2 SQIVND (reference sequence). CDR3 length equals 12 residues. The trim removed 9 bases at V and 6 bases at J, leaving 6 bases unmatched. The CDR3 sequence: CASGTGIFEQYF. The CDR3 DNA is TGTGCCAGCGGGACAGGGATCTTCGAGCAGTACTTC.

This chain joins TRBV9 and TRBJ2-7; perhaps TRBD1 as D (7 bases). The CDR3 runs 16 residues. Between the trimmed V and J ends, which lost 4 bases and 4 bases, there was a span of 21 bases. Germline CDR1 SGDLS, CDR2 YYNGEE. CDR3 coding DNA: TGTGCCAGCAGCCCGAGGGGGGCGGGACAGCTGTACGAGCAGTACTTC. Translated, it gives CASSPRGAGQLYEQYF. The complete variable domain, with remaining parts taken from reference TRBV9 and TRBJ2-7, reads DSGVTQTPKHLITATGQRVTLRCSPRSGDLSVYWYQQSLDQGLQFLIQYYNGEERAKGNILERFSAQQFPDLHSELNLSSLELGDSALYFCASSPRGAGQLYEQYFGPGTRLTVT.

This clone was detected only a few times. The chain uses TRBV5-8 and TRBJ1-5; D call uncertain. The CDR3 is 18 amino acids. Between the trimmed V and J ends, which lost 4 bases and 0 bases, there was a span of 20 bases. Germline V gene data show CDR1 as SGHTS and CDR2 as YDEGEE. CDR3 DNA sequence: TGTGCCAGCAGCCGCCGGGTTTTTTCCGCCTCTAGCAATCAGCCCCAGCATTTT. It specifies CASSRRVFSASSNQPQHF.

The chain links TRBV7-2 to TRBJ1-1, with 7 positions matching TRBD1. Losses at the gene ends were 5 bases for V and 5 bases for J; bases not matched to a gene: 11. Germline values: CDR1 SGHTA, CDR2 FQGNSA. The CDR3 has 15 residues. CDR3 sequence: CASSPGGGSWTEAFF. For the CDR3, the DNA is TGTGCCAGCAGCCCGGGAGGGGGCTCTTGGACTGAAGCTTTCTTT.

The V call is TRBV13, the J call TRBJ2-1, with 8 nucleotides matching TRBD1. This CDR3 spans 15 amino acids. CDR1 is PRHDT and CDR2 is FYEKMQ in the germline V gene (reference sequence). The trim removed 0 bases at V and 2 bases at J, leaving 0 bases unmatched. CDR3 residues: CASSLGQGAYNEQFF. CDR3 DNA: TGTGCCAGCAGCTTAGGACAGGGGGCCTACAATGAGCAGTTCTTC. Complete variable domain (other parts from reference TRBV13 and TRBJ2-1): AAGVIQSPRHLIKEKRETATLKCYPIPRHDTVYWYQQGPGQDPQFLISFYEKMQSDKGSIPDRFSAQQFSDYHSELNMSSLELGDSALYFCASSLGQGAYNEQFFGPGTRLTVL.

The CDR3 protein is CASNRDTFYEQYF. Written as DNA, the CDR3 is TGTGCCAGCAACCGGGACACGTTCTACGAGCAGTACTTC. This chain links TRBV30 with TRBJ2-7, with D tentatively TRBD1 (6 bases). Deletions cut 8 bases from V and 3 bases from J, with 17 bases between. This CDR3 region has 13 residues. Per germline, CDR1 GTSNPN and CDR2 SVGIG (reference sequence).

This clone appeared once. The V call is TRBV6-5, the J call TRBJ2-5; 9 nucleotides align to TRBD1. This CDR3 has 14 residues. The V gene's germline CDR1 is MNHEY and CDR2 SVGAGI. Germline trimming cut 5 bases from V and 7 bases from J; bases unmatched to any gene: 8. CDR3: CASSTGQGLGTQYF. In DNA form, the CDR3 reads TGTGCCAGCAGTACTGGACAGGGGTTGGGGACCCAGTACTTC.

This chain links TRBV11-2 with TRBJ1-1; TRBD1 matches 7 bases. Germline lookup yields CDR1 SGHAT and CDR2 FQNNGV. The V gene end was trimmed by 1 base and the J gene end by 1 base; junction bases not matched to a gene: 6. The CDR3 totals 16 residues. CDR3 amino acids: CASSLVTGSWNTEAFF. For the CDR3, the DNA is TGTGCCAGCAGCTTAGTGACAGGGAGCTGGAACACTGAAGCTTTCTTT.

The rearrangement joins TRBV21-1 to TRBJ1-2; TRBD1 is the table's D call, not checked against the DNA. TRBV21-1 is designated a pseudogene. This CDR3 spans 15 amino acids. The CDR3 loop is CASSKRTGKGYGYTF. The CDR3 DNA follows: TGTGCCAGCAGCAAGCGGACAGGGAAGGGGTATGGCTACACCTTC.

The CDR3 loop is CASSQSRTGGLIGQYF. CDR3 in DNA: TGCGCCAGCAGCCAATCTAGAACAGGGGGACTTATCGGGCAGTACTTC. The V call is TRBV4-3, the J call TRBJ2-7; TRBD1 aligns across 8 bases. The CDR3 covers 16 residues. Germline V lookup: CDR1 LGHNA, CDR2 YSLEER. Trimming at V came to 2 bases and at J to 9 bases, leaving 15 bases not matched to a gene.

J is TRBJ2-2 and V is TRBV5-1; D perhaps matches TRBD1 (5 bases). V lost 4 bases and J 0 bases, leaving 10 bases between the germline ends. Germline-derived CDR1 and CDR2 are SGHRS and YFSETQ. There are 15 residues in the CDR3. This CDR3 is CASSKTVPNTGELFF. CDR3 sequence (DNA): TGCGCCAGCAGCAAGACAGTTCCGAACACCGGGGAGCTGTTTTTT.

The chain's CDR3 is CASSFDRGGEKLFF. For the CDR3, the DNA is TGTGCCAGCAGCTTCGACAGGGGCGGTGAAAAACTGTTTTTT. V is TRBV11-2 and J is TRBJ1-4; TRBD1 matches 8 bases. Germline trimming cut 3 bases from V and 7 bases from J; bases unmatched to any gene: 4. This CDR3 has 14 residues. CDR1 SGHAT and CDR2 FQNNGV come from the germline V gene.

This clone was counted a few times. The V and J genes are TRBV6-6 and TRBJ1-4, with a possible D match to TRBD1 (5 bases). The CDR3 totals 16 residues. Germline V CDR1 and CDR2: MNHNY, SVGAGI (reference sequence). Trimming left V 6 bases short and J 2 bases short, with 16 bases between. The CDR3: CASSRGSSGTNEKLFF. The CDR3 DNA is TGTGCCAGCAGCCGGGGGTCCTCGGGCACTAATGAAAAACTGTTTTTT.